A single sample is the source of the 28 T cell receptor beta chains below, sequenced in a study of cytomegalovirus exposure and HLA in healthy donors. The PCR had 60 Vbeta and 13 Jbeta primers. The data were produced by immunoSEQ multiplex PCR, yet TCRdb's version contains in-frame clones alone and is incomplete. This table holds about 170,000 clones, roughly 85% found once. Source material: PBMCs. The receptor source for this set is a woman between 45 and 65 years old in good health and CMV-seropositive.

This clone came up once. The chain links TRBV5-6 to TRBJ1-4, with a weak D call TRBD1 (5 bases). The CDR3 covers 15 residues. V was pared by 4 bases and J by 3 bases, with 13 bases between. The germline gives CDR1 SGHDT, CDR2 YYEEEE. The CDR3 protein is CASSPAGVPNEKLFF. CDR3 bases: TGTGCCAGCAGCCCTGCGGGGGTGCCTAATGAAAAACTGTTTTTT.

In its sample, this clone was seen a few times. The chain employs TRBV29-1 and TRBJ2-5; TRBD1 aligns across 7 bases. This CDR3 is built from 13 residues. The germline gives CDR1 SQVTM, CDR2 ANQGSEA. V lost 2 bases, J lost 4 bases, and 4 bases stayed unmatched. In DNA, the CDR3 is TGCAGCGTTGAACCGACAGGGCTAGAGACCCAGTACTTC. Residues: CSVEPTGLETQYF.

J is TRBJ2-3 and V is TRBV4-3, with TRBD2 matching 11 bases. CDR1 is LGHNA, CDR2 YSLEER, per germline. The CDR3 extends over 15 amino acids. With V trimmed by 2 bases and J by 4 bases, 2 bases remained unmatched. CDR3 DNA: TGCGCCAGCAGCCAATATAGCGGGGGGGCAGATACGCAGTATTTT. It codes for CASSQYSGGADTQYF.

CDR3 region: CASSAMGRTGGFTDTQYF. CDR3 sequence (DNA): TGTGCCAGCAGCGCCATGGGACGGACAGGGGGCTTCACAGATACGCAGTATTTT. J is TRBJ2-3 and V is TRBV25-1; TRBD1 matches at 11 bases. The CDR3 spans 18 residues. V shed 6 bases and J 2 bases; nucleotides not matched to a gene: 13. Germline CDR1 reads MGHDK; CDR2 reads SYGVNS.

This chain joins TRBV28 and TRBJ2-7; no firm D call. Germline loops: CDR1 MDHEN, CDR2 SYDVKM. V shed 4 bases and J shed 2 bases, with 6 bases lying between them. This CDR3 region has 12 residues. DNA for the CDR3: TGTGCCAGCAGTTCACGGGCCTACGAGCAGTACTTC. Protein product: CASSSRAYEQYF.

The V call is TRBV6-5, the J call TRBJ1-5; D remains ambiguous. Deletions cut 6 bases from V and 0 bases from J, with 9 bases between. The length of the CDR3 is 14 residues. The V gene's germline CDR1 is MNHEY and CDR2 SVGAGI. CDR3 DNA: TGTGCCAGCAGCCCATTCATTAGCAATCAGCCCCAGCATTTT. This gives the protein CASSPFISNQPQHF.

The rearrangement joins TRBV9 to TRBJ1-6, with D perhaps TRBD1 (6 bases). The V end lost 6 bases, the J end lost 7 bases, and 11 bases lay between the germline ends. The germline gives CDR1 SGDLS, CDR2 YYNGEE. The CDR3 runs 13 residues. CDR3 DNA: TGTGCCAGCACCAGGGGCGAAAATTCACCCCTCCACTTT. Translation gives CASTRGENSPLHF.

The V call is TRBV6-5, the J call TRBJ2-2; possibly TRBD1 for D (5 bases). CDR3 length: 16 residues. Germline V gene data show CDR1 as MNHEY and CDR2 as SVGAGI. Trimming pared 0 bases from V and 5 bases from J, leaving 13 bases between. The CDR3: CASSYSPSDITGELFF. CDR3 nucleotides: TGTGCCAGCAGTTACTCCCCTTCGGACATTACCGGGGAGCTGTTTTTT.

This sequence joins TRBV6-1 and TRBJ1-3, with 9 bases aligning to TRBD1. This CDR3 has 15 residues. Germline V gene data show CDR1 as MNHNS and CDR2 as SASEGT. Trimming at V came to 7 bases and at J to 2 bases, leaving 6 bases not matched to a gene. As DNA, the CDR3 is TGTGCCAGCACACCCTGGGACAGGGCTGGAAACACCATATATTTT. It yields the protein CASTPWDRAGNTIYF.

The chain uses TRBV4-3 and TRBJ1-2; no clear D. The V end lost 0 bases, the J end lost 8 bases, and 16 bases lay between the germline ends. This CDR3 region has 15 residues. Germline CDR1 reads LGHNA; CDR2 reads YSLEER. CDR3 loop: CASSQDSFGGFGYTF. In DNA, the CDR3 is TGCGCCAGCAGCCAAGATTCGTTCGGAGGGTTCGGCTACACCTTC.

In the case of this clone: The same CDR3 arises from other DNA sequences in this sample as well. This rearrangement joins TRBV27 to TRBJ1-5; 9 bases line up with TRBD1. The CDR3 extends over 14 amino acids. Germline V gene sequence: CDR1 MNHEY, CDR2 SMNVEV (reference sequence). The ends lost 6 bases at V and 1 base at J; junction bases unmatched: 1. DNA for the CDR3: TGTGCCAGCAGACAGGGGGCGAGCAATCAGCCCCAGCATTTT. The encoded protein is CASRQGASNQPQHF.

V usage is TRBV5-1 and J usage is TRBJ2-5; D remains unclear. CDR1 and CDR2 from the germline V gene are SGHRS and YFSETQ. The V end lost 0 bases, the J end lost 2 bases, and 14 bases lay between the germline ends. CDR3 length equals 16 residues. This CDR3 reads CASSLGASIQQETQYF. The CDR3 coding sequence is TGCGCCAGCAGCTTGGGGGCCAGTATCCAGCAAGAGACCCAGTACTTC.

The chain carries TRBV6-6 and TRBJ1-1; TRBD1 might be the D (6 bases). V gave up 10 bases and J gave up 1 base, with 13 bases separating them. This CDR3 spans 13 amino acids. Germline CDR1 and CDR2: MNHNY and SVGAGI (reference sequence). DNA of the CDR3: TGTGCCATTTCAGGACAGCCGAACACTGAAGCTTTCTTT. Residues: CAISGQPNTEAFF.

J is TRBJ2-2 and V is TRBV7-8, with a tentative D call TRBD2 (6 bases). This CDR3 contains 18 residues. The V end was cut by 5 bases, the J end by 2 bases, with 21 bases between. Germline CDR1 reads SGHVS; CDR2 reads FQNEAQ. This chain's CDR3 is CASSPRPYGTYNTGELFF. DNA for the CDR3: TGTGCCAGCAGCCCTCGACCTTACGGGACTTACAACACCGGGGAGCTGTTTTTT.

The rearrangement links TRBV7-9 to TRBJ2-2; D not certain. Trimming stripped 5 bases from V and 5 bases from J, with 12 bases between. This CDR3 is 14 amino acids long. Germline CDR1 and CDR2: SEHNR and FQNEAQ (reference sequence). The CDR3 DNA reads TGTGCCAGCAGCGAAGAGATTAGAACCGGGGAGCTGTTTTTT. Protein sequence: CASSEEIRTGELFF.

This chain uses TRBV6-1 with TRBJ2-7, with D perhaps matching TRBD2 (5 bases). Germline CDR1 reads MNHNS; CDR2 reads SASEGT. The germline V and J ends were trimmed by 3 bases and 5 bases, with 14 bases remaining between them. CDR3 size: 14 residues. CDR3 nucleotides: TGTGCCAGCAGTGATCGGAGGAAAGCACACGAGCAGTACTTC. This translates into CASSDRRKAHEQYF.

This rearrangement joins TRBV27 to TRBJ2-7; no clear D gene. Germline V gene lookup returns CDR1 MNHEY and CDR2 SMNVEV (reference sequence). The CDR3 consists of 13 residues. V was cut by 6 bases and J by 1 base, with 10 bases left in between. The CDR3 region is CASRTLGSYEQYF. The CDR3 DNA sequence: TGTGCCAGCAGGACACTTGGATCCTACGAGCAGTACTTC.

This clone has only a few counts. The genes are TRBV5-8 and TRBJ2-3; TRBD2 aligns across 7 bases. Germline trimming cut 4 bases from V and 0 bases from J; bases unmatched to any gene: 5. The CDR3 covers 15 residues. Germline CDR1 SGHTS, CDR2 YDEGEE. This CDR3 reads CASSPRGGSTDTQYF. CDR3 sequence (DNA): TGTGCCAGCAGCCCTCGGGGAGGGAGCACAGATACGCAGTATTTT.

The chain joins TRBV19 to TRBJ1-5; 8 nucleotides agree with TRBD1. Germline assignment: CDR1 LNHDA and CDR2 SQIVND (reference sequence). Losses at the gene ends were 6 bases for V and 6 bases for J; bases not matched to a gene: 13. This CDR3 has 16 amino acids. Here the CDR3 reads CASRSSSQGAGQPQHF. CDR3 bases: TGTGCCAGTAGAAGTTCAAGTCAGGGGGCGGGTCAGCCCCAGCATTTT.

In its sample, this clone was seen a few times. V usage is TRBV7-2 and J usage is TRBJ1-2, with D perhaps matching TRBD1 (5 bases). Germline lookup yields CDR1 SGHTA and CDR2 FQGNSA. CDR3 length equals 13 residues. V was clipped by 1 base and J by 8 bases, with 11 bases between them. CDR3 nucleotide sequence: TGTGCCAGCAGCTTAGGGCGCAGGGTGGGCTACACCTTC. Protein product: CASSLGRRVGYTF.

J is TRBJ2-7 and V is TRBV6-6; D is possibly TRBD1 (6 bases). V lost 0 bases, J lost 5 bases, and 11 bases lay in between. This CDR3 spans 14 amino acids. Germline lookup yields CDR1 MNHNY and CDR2 SVGAGI (reference sequence). The CDR3 coding sequence is TGTGCCAGCAGTTACTCTGCAGGGGCCAACGAGCAGTACTTC. It yields the protein CASSYSAGANEQYF.

The chain carries TRBV6-6 and TRBJ1-1, with a weak D call TRBD1 (5 bases). Germline CDR1 reads MNHNY; CDR2 reads SVGAGI (reference sequence). Trimming left V 7 bases short and J 6 bases short, with 15 bases between. The CDR3 loop spans 13 amino acids. Written as DNA, the CDR3 is TGTGCCAGCACCGCAGGTTGGGGGGCTGAAGCTTTCTTT. This encodes CASTAGWGAEAFF.

This chain joins TRBV28 and TRBJ1-2, with 7 bases lining up with TRBD1. CDR1 and CDR2 from the germline V gene are MDHEN and SYDVKM. With 4 bases clipped from V and 3 bases from J, the junction kept 5 bases outside the gene matches. The CDR3 has 14 residues. The CDR3 nucleotides are TGTGCCAGCAGTTCCGGGACAGACCACTATGGCTACACCTTC. Translating gives CASSSGTDHYGYTF.

This clone was counted only a few times. The chain is built from TRBV4-3 and TRBJ1-6; D gene ambiguous. Germline CDR1 LGHNA, CDR2 YSLEER. Trimming stripped 1 base from V and 0 bases from J, with 13 bases between. The CDR3 has 18 amino acids. The CDR3 nucleotides are TGCGCCAGCAGCCAAGGTCTTTCCGAGAGCTCCTATAATTCACCCCTCCACTTT. As protein: CASSQGLSESSYNSPLHF.

This chain connects TRBV7-8 to TRBJ1-2; D not certain. The CDR3 loop spans 12 amino acids. Per germline, CDR1 SGHVS and CDR2 FQNEAQ. V lost 3 bases, J lost 5 bases, and 7 bases lay in between. The CDR3 bases are TGTGCCAGCAGCTTTGAGACATATGGCTACACCTTC. Translated: CASSFETYGYTF. Filled out from reference TRBV7-8 and TRBJ1-2, the complete variable domain reads GAGVSQSPRYKVAKRGQDVALRCDPISGHVSLFWYQQALGQGPEFLTYFQNEAQLDKSGLPSDRFFAERPEGSVSTLKIQRTQQEDSAVYLCASSFETYGYTFGSGTRLTVV.

The chain recombines TRBV19 with TRBJ2-7; perhaps TRBD1 as D (6 bases). V was shortened by 8 bases and J by 1 base, with 15 bases between the two germline ends. The CDR3 runs to 14 residues. CDR1 is LNHDA and CDR2 is SQIVND in the germline V gene (reference sequence). CDR3 protein: CASRDRFDSYEQYF. Written as DNA, the CDR3 is TGTGCCAGTCGCGACAGGTTTGATTCCTACGAGCAGTACTTC.

J is TRBJ2-1 and V is TRBV7-9; 7 bases are shared with TRBD1. V gave up 4 bases and J gave up 6 bases; unmatched junction bases: 3. There are 13 residues in the CDR3. Looked up from germline, CDR1 is SEHNR and CDR2 is FQNEAQ (reference sequence). The DNA for the CDR3 is TGTGCCAGCAGCTCGACAGGGATCAATGAGCAGTTCTTC. It translates to CASSSTGINEQFF.

The chain links TRBV5-1 to TRBJ1-2, with 7 bases lining up with TRBD1. V shed 3 bases and J 7 bases; nucleotides not matched to a gene: 6. The CDR3 has 13 amino acids. In germline, CDR1 is SGHRS, CDR2 YFSETQ. Here the CDR3 DNA reads TGCGCCAGCAGCTCCCGACAGGGTCTTGGCTACACCTTC. Encoded protein: CASSSRQGLGYTF.